This T cell receptor (beta chain) stems from a study of shared clonotypes between healthy human individuals (dated by TCRdb to the early 2020s). Study-level background: A couple of women and a few men aged 18 to 49 years were included in the cohort. Between about 0.8 and 8.9 billion PBMCs per donor were obtained by leukapheresis. To estimate repertoire size and how much clonotypes are shared between individuals, the study performed deep sequencing of blood TCR repertoires from about five healthy adults. Libraries were prepared and TCR repertoires were sequenced by different laboratories using diverse techniques, in order to increase sequencing depth and limit assay-specific biases. For each donor, CD4 naive and CD4 memory were each given three plates, CD8 naive was given two plates, and CD8 memory was given one plate. The investigation overall reported the following: The genetic and exposure-history diversity represented was limited by the small number of donors. Naive subsets generally had larger estimated clonotype richness than memory subsets. Higher generation probabilities were observed for clonotypes shared by all four sorted-subset donors than for non-shared clonotypes. Rarefaction of sorted-subset datasets indicated incomplete sequencing despite the large sequencing depth. Based on pairwise subsampling, the degree of clonotype sharing among donors was expected to be affected by sequencing depth. Sampling was limited to blood, and TCR repertoires in tissue likely differ from TCR repertoires in blood. When four donors were compared, the shared fraction of clonotypes was roughly 4.8% for naive CD4, roughly 3.4% for naive CD8, more than 2% for memory CD4, and 0.3% to 0.5% for memory CD8.

TCR CDR3 regions were amplified from genomic DNA by multiplex PCR using the deep immunoSEQ assay. For each cell subset, the extracted genomic DNA was distributed evenly across all wells of several immunoSEQ 96-well plates, and each plate served as one replicate. For sorted subsets, each replicate PCR was loaded with about 0.2 ug genomic DNA, equivalent to roughly 30,000 T cell genomes. Purified libraries were quantified with a Qubit 3.0 fluorometer, sized on a Bioanalyzer 2100, and re-quantified with the KAPA Library Quantification kit. Every immunoSEQ 96-well plate was sequenced on a separate single-read 150-cycle Illumina NextSeq 550 flow cell. On the authors' methods: The immunoSEQ output contained only junctional sequences without quality scores, so filtering could not match that applied to full-length reads. To assign V/J genes and CDR3, sequences were annotated using PyIR, a Python wrapper for IgBLAST v1.9, with IMGT germline references. Reads were removed for weak V/J assignments (E-value above 1e-6), missing CDR3, stop codons, out-of-frame junctions, or ambiguous translated residues. V3J clonotypes were defined as sequences sharing an identical inferred V gene, J gene, and CDR3 amino acid sequence. Percentage overlap between repertoires was computed as shared unique clonotypes divided by the size of the smaller repertoire. RTK rarefaction, the Chao1 estimator, and Recon v2.1 estimates of unobserved clonotypes were used to assess repertoire richness. Generation probabilities for all TCRbeta clonotypes obtained by the gDNA method from a few donors were computed using OLGA. Entries here come from immuneACCESS through TCRdb and include only in-frame sequences with V and J called. Some clones fail to appear in such tables; in the studies checked, an unresolved V gene covers under half of the shortfall, and the cause of the remainder is unknown. For V, J and clone size, that table is used; D and trimming come from the DNA. The sample data list some 2.1 million clones, and approximately 95% of these were observed just once. The ten biggest clones cover about 0.13% of the sample.

Healthy HIV-negative adults with no recently reported acute infections or vaccinations were included as donors. All donors were Caucasian adults living in Nashville, Tennessee, USA. CD4+ T cells were enriched by magnetic negative selection, after which naive cells were positively selected on CD45RA and the negative fraction was taken as the memory subset. Blood was obtained by leukapheresis, after which PBMCs were separated by Ficoll-Histopaque density gradient centrifugation and cryopreserved in liquid nitrogen vapor phase. Analytical flow cytometry was used to check the purity and quantity of each magnetically sorted T cell population. From each sorted fraction, genomic DNA was isolated and quantified by UV absorbance on a Nanodrop 2000c. Measured from the cysteine to the phenylalanine, the CDR3 is 16 residues long. The entry retains the CDR3 DNA only, 48 bases that are in frame from base 1. Trimming at the junction amounts to 8 bases on V and 6 bases on J, and the germline ends lie 23 bases apart. CDR1 and CDR2, looked up from the germline V gene, are SNHLY and FYNNEI.

As to this clone: No cognate antigen has been identified for it. No quality values exist for individual bases; no much larger clone is one base distant.

The material sequenced was naive CD4+ T cells sorted from blood. What the cell subset or site label conveys for this sample: CD45RA+ positively selected. The chain is assembled from TRBV2 and TRBJ1-5, with no reliable assignment of the D segment. This TCR was sampled from a man younger than 30 in good health. The bases are TGTGCCAGCGGAGCAGTTCTCTCAAATCCGTCTCAGCCCCAGCATTTT. Translation gives CASGAVLSNPSQPQHF.